This T cell receptor (beta chain) derives from a study of T cells after yellow fever vaccination (dated 2019 in TCRdb). Regarding the study in general: Libraries from fractions with low cell numbers were prepared with the SMART-Seq v4 Ultra Low Input RNA kit. To follow T-cell clones before and after both primary and booster YFV17D yellow fever vaccination, bulk TCR alpha and beta repertoires underwent longitudinal sequencing. Two healthy male donors made up the cohort, one aged 18 to 30 years and the other aged 30 to 40 years. Blood was collected at multiple timepoints before and after primary and secondary immunization, and bulk PBMC replicates and cell subsets were isolated. Study-level results and caveats: A small fraction of clonotypes showed up in both the CD4 and CD8 compartments, probably as a result of convergent recombination. After the booster, most clones that had expanded after primary vaccination were detected again (around 96% of CD4 and around nine tenths of CD8), suggesting broad maintenance of memory. FACS-sorted repertoires could contain abundant contaminating clonotypes from the bulk population, so computational filtering was required. Compared with the primary T-cell response, the secondary T-cell response was weaker but faster, peaking on day 5 rather than day 15. Because the study included only two donors, the extent to which the findings can be generalized is limited.

This clonotype has just a few counts. What this receptor recognizes is not known. Per-nucleotide qualities are absent, and no much larger clonotype sits a single base away. The sequencer listed for this sample is Illumina NovaSeq 6000. TCR cDNA was made using 5'RACE template switching, a step that added a universal primer site and unique molecular identifiers. Priming for cDNA synthesis came from both the TCR alpha and TCR beta constant segments. Library amplification used two PCR steps, and the second PCR step added sample barcodes and sequencing adapters. Sequencing of libraries was done on Illumina HiSeq 2500 (2x100 bp) or NovaSeq (2x150 bp). The source study handled its data this way. MIGEC handled demultiplexing of reads and collapsing into UMI consensus sequences, while MiXCR performed V(D)J alignment. Vaccine-responding clonotypes were defined with edgeR using replicate PBMC samples, requiring FDR below 0.01 and a log2 fold change above 5 up to day 15. CD4 or CD8 identity was assigned to each bulk clonotype according to whether the clonotype was present at higher abundance in the sequenced CD4 repertoire or the sequenced CD8 repertoire. TCRdb reanalyzed the raw reads on its own, using fastp at Q25 for trimming and MiXCR for clone calling, and kept in-frame beta chains. Each entry merges the rows of one CDR3 protein and shows their most common DNA and genes. These V and J calls rely on TCRdb rather than the paper's analysis. For this sample there are a few hundred thousand distinct CDR3 sequences; 18% appear just once. 15% to 20% of the sample rests with the top ten.

V is reduced by 0 bases and J by 12 bases, leaving a spacing of 12 bases between them. As encoded in the germline V gene, CDR1 is LGHNA while CDR2 is YNFKEQ. The CDR3, cysteine through phenylalanine, is 14 amino acids long. Solely the CDR3 DNA is kept, with 42 bases framed from the first base. The sample's treatment or condition label, decoded: live attenuated yellow fever vaccine strain. At each blood-draw timepoint, two biological replicates of bulk PBMCs were collected. A standard Ficoll-Paque protocol was used to isolate PBMCs from peripheral blood. TriZol was used to extract RNA from bulk PBMCs, from CD4 and CD8 fractions, and from dextramer-positive and dextramer-negative fractions.

This sequence uses TRBV4-2 and TRBJ2-6; confidence is insufficient to name the D gene. This specimen consisted of PBMCs, obtained before the yellow fever booster vaccination. This receptor was identified in a man younger than 35 who received the YFV17D yellow fever vaccine. The nucleotide sequence reads as follows: TGTGCCAGCAGCCAAGACCCCTCAACGGCCGTCCTGACTTTC. It encodes CASSQDPSTAVLTF.